The T cell receptor (beta chain) under discussion was sequenced for a study of vaccination effects on CD4 cells after COVID-19. At the level of the study: Participants each got two BNT162b2 or mRNA-1273 vaccine doses.

The method was immunoSEQ multiplex PCR; TCRdb's version includes in-frame clones alone and lacks a portion of them. The table lists fewer than 25,000 clones, over 55% of them singletons. By frequency in the sample, this clone is medium-sized. Its antigen remains unknown. The CDR3 is 15 amino acids. Germline CDR1 LGHDT, CDR2 YNNKEL (reference sequence). V shed 1 base and J shed 0 bases, with 7 bases lying between them. Under the ViraFEST assay, PBMC were stimulated with viral peptide pools so that antigen-specific CD4+ T cells expanded. Sequencing was performed afterwards. Subsequent to 10 days of culture, CD4+ T cells were isolated. Nobody among the vaccine recipients had prior SARS-CoV-2 infection (nucleocapsid antibodies were negative). IL-2 medium supplanted half the medium on days 3 and 7. Study results and limitations: Infection- and vaccine-induced clones contracted markedly late after vaccination. Within healthy vaccinees, only 1 of 255 vaccine-induced clones displayed cross-reactivity with common cold coronaviruses.

The rearrangement uses TRBV3-1 (or the pseudogene TRBV3-2) and TRBJ1-3; no firm D call. This sequence was found in a human donor who received a COVID-19 vaccine. The source was CD4+ T cells from PBMCs cultured with HCoV-OC43 spike peptides, collected before COVID-19 vaccination. As for subset: HCoV-OC43 spike overlapping peptide pool stimulation. The CDR3 DNA is TGTGCCAGCAGCCAAGGTCACAGCTCTGGAAACACCATATATTTT. This encodes CASSQGHSSGNTIYF.